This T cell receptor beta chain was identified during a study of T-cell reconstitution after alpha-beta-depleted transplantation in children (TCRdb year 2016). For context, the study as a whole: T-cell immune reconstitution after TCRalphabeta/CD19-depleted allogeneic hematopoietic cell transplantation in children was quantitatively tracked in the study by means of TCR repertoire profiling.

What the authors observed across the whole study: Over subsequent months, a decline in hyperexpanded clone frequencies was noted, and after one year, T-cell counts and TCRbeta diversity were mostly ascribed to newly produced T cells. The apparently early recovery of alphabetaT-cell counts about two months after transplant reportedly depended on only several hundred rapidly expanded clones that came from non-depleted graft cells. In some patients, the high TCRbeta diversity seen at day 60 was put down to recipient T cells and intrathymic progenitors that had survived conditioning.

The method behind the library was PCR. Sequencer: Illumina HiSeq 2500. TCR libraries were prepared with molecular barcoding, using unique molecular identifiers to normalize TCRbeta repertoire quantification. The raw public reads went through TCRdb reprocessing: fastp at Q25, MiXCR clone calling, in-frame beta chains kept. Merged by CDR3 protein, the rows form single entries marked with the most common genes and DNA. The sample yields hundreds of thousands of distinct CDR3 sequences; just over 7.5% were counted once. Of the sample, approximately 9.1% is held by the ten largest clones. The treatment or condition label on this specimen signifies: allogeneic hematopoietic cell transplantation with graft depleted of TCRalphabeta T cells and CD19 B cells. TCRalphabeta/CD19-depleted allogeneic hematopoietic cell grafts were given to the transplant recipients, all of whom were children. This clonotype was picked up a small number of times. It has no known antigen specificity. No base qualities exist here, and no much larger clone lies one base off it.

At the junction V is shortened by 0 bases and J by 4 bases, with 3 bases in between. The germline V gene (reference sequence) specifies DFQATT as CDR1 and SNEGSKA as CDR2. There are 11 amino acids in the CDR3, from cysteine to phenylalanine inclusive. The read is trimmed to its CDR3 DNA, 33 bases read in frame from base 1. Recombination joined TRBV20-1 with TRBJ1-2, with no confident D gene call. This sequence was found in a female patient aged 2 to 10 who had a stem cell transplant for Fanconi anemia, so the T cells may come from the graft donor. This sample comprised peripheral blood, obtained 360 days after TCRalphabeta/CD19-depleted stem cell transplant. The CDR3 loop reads CSARDVYGYTF. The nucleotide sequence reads TGCAGTGCTAGAGACGTCTATGGCTACACCTTC.